The text below deals with one T cell receptor (beta chain). Its antigen is undetermined. Sequencing used immunoSEQ multiplex PCR; TCRdb keeps in-frame clones, though not all of them. The repertoire holds about 77,000 clones, with 92% as singletons. This record comes from a study of T cell responses to AZD1222 COVID-19 vaccine. Study outcomes and limitations: Spike as a whole was targeted by vaccine-associated CD4 TCRs, dominant at 160-218 and 743-854. Targeting of unmutated variant regions was reportedly seen in nearly half of spike-specific TCRs. Clonal diversity was possibly underestimated, and white British individuals and females predominated among donors. Repertoires were obtained solely post-peak T cell response.

The V segment lost 8 bases and the J segment 5 bases; nucleotides outside the gene matches: 14. In germline, CDR1 is SQVTM, CDR2 ANQGSEA. The CDR3 sequence is 15 residues long. The starting material was peripheral blood, obtained 28 days after the second AZD1222 dose. V usage is TRBV29-1 and J usage is TRBJ2-1, with 8 bases identical to TRBD1. The TCR sequence derives from an adult who received the AZD1222 COVID-19 vaccine. The CDR3 nucleotides read TGCAGCCTAATTCGACAGGGGACAATTGACAATGAGCAGTTCTTC. Residues: CSLIRQGTIDNEQFF.